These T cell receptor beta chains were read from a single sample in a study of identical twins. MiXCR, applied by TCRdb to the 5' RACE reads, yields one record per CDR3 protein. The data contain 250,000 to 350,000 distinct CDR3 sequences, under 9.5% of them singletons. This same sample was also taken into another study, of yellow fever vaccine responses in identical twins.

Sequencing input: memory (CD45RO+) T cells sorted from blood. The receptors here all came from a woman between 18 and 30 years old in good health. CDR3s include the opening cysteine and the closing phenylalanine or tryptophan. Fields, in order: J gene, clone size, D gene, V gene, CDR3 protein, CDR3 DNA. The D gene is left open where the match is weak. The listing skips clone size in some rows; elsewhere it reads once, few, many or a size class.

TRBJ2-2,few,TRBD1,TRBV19,CASGSGQHFYSGELFF,TGTGCCAGTGGTTCGGGACAGCACTTTTATTCGGGGGAGCTGTTTTTT
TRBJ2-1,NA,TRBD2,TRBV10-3,CAISGLAGETNEQFF,TGTGCCATCAGCGGACTAGCGGGAGAGACCAATGAGCAGTTCTTC
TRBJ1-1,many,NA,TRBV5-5,CASSSLGTEAFF,TGTGCCAGCAGCTCTCTCGGCACTGAAGCTTTCTTT
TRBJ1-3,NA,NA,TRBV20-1,CSASRTISGNTIYF,TGCAGTGCTAGCCGGACGATCTCCGGAAACACCATATATTTT
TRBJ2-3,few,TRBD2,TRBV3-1,CASSQEYPQSLQLAGATDTQYF,TGTGCCAGCAGCCAAGAATACCCCCAAAGTCTCCAACTAGCGGGGGCCACAGATACGCAGTATTTT
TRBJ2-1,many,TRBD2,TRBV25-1,CASSDGTSGGLGWQFF,TGTGCCAGCAGTGATGGAACTAGCGGTGGCCTAGGATGGCAGTTCTTC
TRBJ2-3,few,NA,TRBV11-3,CASSGLRGPDTQYF,TGTGCCAGCAGCGGCTTACGGGGGCCAGATACGCAGTATTTT
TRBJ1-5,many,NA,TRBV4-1,CASSQYLENQPQHF,TGCGCCAGCAGCCAATATCTCGAGAATCAGCCCCAGCATTTT
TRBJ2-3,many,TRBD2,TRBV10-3,CAISGREGDTQYF,TGTGCCATCAGTGGCCGGGAGGGAGATACGCAGTATTTT
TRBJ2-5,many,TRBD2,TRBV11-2,CASSLDGVAGAGETQYF,TGTGCCAGCAGCTTAGATGGAGTAGCGGGGGCGGGGGAGACCCAGTACTTC
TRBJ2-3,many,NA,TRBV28,CASRGGGGKLVQDTQYF,TGTGCCAGCAGAGGTGGCGGAGGGAAATTGGTCCAAGATACGCAGTATTTT
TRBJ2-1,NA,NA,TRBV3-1,CASSQNRASYNEQFF,TGTGCCAGCAGCCAAAACAGGGCTTCTTACAATGAGCAGTTCTTC
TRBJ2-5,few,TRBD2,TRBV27,CASSLRTSAERTQYF,TGTGCCAGCAGTTTACGGACTAGTGCGGAGAGGACCCAGTACTTC
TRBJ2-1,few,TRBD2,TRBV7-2,CASSSLGRDEQFF,TGTGCCAGCAGCTCCCTCGGGAGGGATGAGCAGTTCTTC
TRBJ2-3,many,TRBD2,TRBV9,CASSELAGATDTQYF,TGTGCCAGCAGCGAGCTAGCGGGGGCCACAGATACGCAGTATTTT
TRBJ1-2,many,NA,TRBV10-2,CASSETTGNGYTF,TGCGCCAGCAGTGAAACTACAGGGAATGGCTACACCTTC
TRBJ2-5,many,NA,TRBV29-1,CSVGPAQETQYF,TGCAGCGTTGGGCCGGCCCAAGAGACCCAGTACTTC
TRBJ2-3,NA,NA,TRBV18,CASSPSGWLATDTQYF,TGTGCCAGCTCACCGTCCGGGTGGCTAGCGACAGATACGCAGTATTTT
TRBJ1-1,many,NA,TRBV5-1,CASSEQRQTSTEAFF,TGCGCCAGCAGCGAACAAAGGCAAACTAGCACTGAAGCTTTCTTT
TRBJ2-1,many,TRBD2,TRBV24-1,CATSDPTSGRYNEQFF,TGTGCCACCAGTGATCCTACTAGCGGGAGGTACAATGAGCAGTTCTTC
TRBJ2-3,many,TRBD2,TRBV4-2,CASSQDSGGGPADTQYF,TGTGCCAGCAGCCAAGATTCTGGGGGAGGGCCCGCAGATACGCAGTATTTT
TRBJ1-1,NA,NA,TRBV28,CASSMQGWAFF,TGTGCCAGCAGCATGCAGGGTTGGGCTTTCTTT
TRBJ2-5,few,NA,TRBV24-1,CATSFGAPLGDGETQYF,TGTGCCACCAGTTTTGGGGCACCTTTGGGTGATGGAGAGACCCAGTACTTC
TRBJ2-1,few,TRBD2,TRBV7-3,CASSPTSGKGNEQFF,TGTGCCAGCAGCCCAACTAGCGGTAAAGGCAATGAGCAGTTCTTC
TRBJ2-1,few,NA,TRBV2,CASSGSGTREQFF,TGTGCCAGCAGTGGAAGCGGAACAAGGGAGCAGTTCTTC
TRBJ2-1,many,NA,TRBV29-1,CSVYLPPSYNEQFF,TGCAGCGTTTACTTGCCCCCATCCTACAATGAGCAGTTCTTC
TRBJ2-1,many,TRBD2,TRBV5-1,CASSLGGTSGYNEQFF,TGCGCCAGCAGCTTGGGGGGGACTAGCGGATACAATGAGCAGTTCTTC
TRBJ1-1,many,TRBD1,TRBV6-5,CASSSPDRGGTEAFF,TGTGCCAGCAGTTCCCCAGACAGGGGGGGCACTGAAGCTTTCTTT
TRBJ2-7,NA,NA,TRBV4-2,CASSTSTASSYEQYF,TGTGCCAGCTCCACTTCGACGGCTAGCTCCTACGAGCAGTACTTC
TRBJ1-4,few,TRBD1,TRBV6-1,CASSNTGQGGEKLFF,TGTGCCAGCAGCAACACCGGACAGGGGGGTGAAAAACTGTTTTTT
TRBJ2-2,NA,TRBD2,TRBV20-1,CSATMLAGATNTGELFF,TGCAGTGCTACCATGCTAGCGGGGGCGACGAACACCGGGGAGCTGTTTTTT
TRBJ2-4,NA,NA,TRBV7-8,CASSLARPPNVQYF,TGTGCCAGCAGCTTAGCACGACCCCCGAACGTTCAGTACTTC
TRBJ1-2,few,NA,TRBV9,CASSRGGIYGYTF,TGTGCCAGCAGCAGGGGGGGAATTTATGGCTACACCTTC
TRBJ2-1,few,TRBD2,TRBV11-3,CVSSLEGGGNEQFF,TGTGTCAGCAGCTTAGAGGGCGGGGGGAATGAGCAGTTCTTC
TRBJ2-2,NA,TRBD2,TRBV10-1,CASSPGTSGTGELFF,TGCGCCAGCAGCCCCGGGACTAGCGGCACCGGGGAGCTGTTTTTT